These T cell receptor beta chains were read from a single sample in a study of T cell responses to AZD1222 COVID-19 vaccine. Generated by immunoSEQ multiplex PCR, the TCRdb table keeps only in-frame clones and is missing some. This table has 150,000 to 200,000 clones, 85% to 95% appearing once. This material consisted of peripheral blood, taken on day 0 of AZD1222 vaccination. These receptors were taken from an adult in good health. Both conserved end residues are part of each CDR3. A D gene is named only where the DNA matches it firmly. The listing skips clone size in some rows; elsewhere it reads once, few, many or a size class.

abundance,j_gene,d_gene,v_gene,CDR3aa,CDR3nt
-,TRBJ1-5,-,TRBV7-9,CASSLGNQPQHF,TGTGCCAGCAGCTTAGGCAATCAGCCCCAGCATTTT
-,TRBJ2-5,-,TRBV7-2,CASSPRQTQYF,TGTGCCAGCAGCCCCCGCCAGACCCAGTACTTC
once,TRBJ2-1,-,TRBV19,CASSMTGGRNEQFF,TGTGCCAGTAGTATGACGGGTGGGAGGAATGAGCAGTTCTTC
-,TRBJ1-1,-,TRBV2,CASDKQVGTEAFF,TGTGCCAGCGACAAACAGGTCGGCACTGAAGCTTTCTTT
-,TRBJ1-6,-,TRBV5-6,CASSAGGRYNSPLHF,TGTGCCAGCAGCGCCGGGGGAAGGTATAATTCACCCCTCCACTTT
-,TRBJ1-2,-,TRBV19,CASSIWENYYGYTF,TGTGCCAGTAGTATATGGGAGAACTACTATGGCTACACCTTC
-,TRBJ1-4,TRBD1,TRBV11-2,CASSLGGGPRREKLFF,TGTGCCAGCAGCTTAGGAGGGGGCCCTCGCCGGGAAAAACTGTTTTTT
-,TRBJ1-1,-,TRBV7-9,CASSGLRDNTEAFF,TGTGCCAGCAGCGGCCTCCGGGACAACACTGAAGCTTTCTTT
once,TRBJ2-7,-,TRBV7-3,CASSLASAAEQYF,TGTGCCAGCAGCTTAGCCAGCGCAGCCGAGCAGTACTTC
-,TRBJ1-2,-,TRBV6-6,CASNGDYGYTF,TGTGCCAGCAACGGGGACTATGGCTACACCTTC
-,TRBJ1-1,-,TRBV4-2,CASSQDPLNTEAFF,TGTGCCAGCAGCCAAGATCCGCTGAACACTGAAGCTTTCTTT
once,TRBJ1-2,-,TRBV7-9,CASSLVGHQSGYTF,TGTGCCAGCAGCCTAGTGGGACACCAAAGCGGCTACACCTTC
few,TRBJ2-1,TRBD2,TRBV4-2,CASSQDWLAGGLNSYNEQFF,TGTGCCAGCAGCCAAGATTGGCTAGCGGGGGGCCTGAACAGCTACAATGAGCAGTTCTTC
-,TRBJ1-2,-,TRBV5-4,CASSLSGPVSNYGYTF,TGTGCCAGCAGCTTGTCGGGCCCCGTGAGTAACTATGGCTACACCTTC
-,TRBJ1-3,-,TRBV29-1,CSVTVEGLNPGNTIYF,TGCAGCGTCACCGTAGAGGGACTAAATCCTGGAAACACCATATATTTT
-,TRBJ1-1,TRBD1,TRBV3-1/TRBV3-2,CASSPGPDRGTEAFF,TGTGCCAGCAGCCCTGGGCCGGACAGGGGGACTGAAGCTTTCTTT
once,TRBJ1-1,TRBD1,TRBV12-5,CASGLVSGGVMNTEAFF,TGTGCTAGTGGTTTGGTTTCAGGGGGGGTCATGAACACTGAAGCTTTCTTT
-,TRBJ1-4,-,TRBV18,CASSPGSNEKLFF,TGTGCCAGCTCACCAGGGAGCAATGAAAAACTGTTTTTT
-,TRBJ1-3,-,TRBV13,CASSLSPGVAGNTIYF,TGTGCCAGCAGCTTATCACCCGGGGTTGCTGGAAACACCATATATTTT
-,TRBJ2-7,-,TRBV7-9,CASSLETGSPSYEQYF,TGTGCCAGCAGCCTAGAGACGGGATCTCCCTCCTACGAGCAGTACTTC
-,TRBJ1-1,-,TRBV6-5,CASSYGGASMNTEAFF,TGTGCCAGCAGTTATGGCGGGGCCTCTATGAACACTGAAGCTTTCTTT
-,TRBJ2-3,TRBD1,TRBV10-3,CAIRGTAQDTQYF,TGTGCCATCAGGGGGACAGCTCAAGATACGCAGTATTTT
-,TRBJ2-1,TRBD1,TRBV28,CASEGASSYNEQFF,TGTGCCTCCGAGGGGGCGAGCTCCTACAATGAGCAGTTCTTC
-,TRBJ2-5,-,TRBV7-2,CASSLVGAETQYF,TGTGCCAGCAGCTTAGTAGGGGCAGAGACCCAGTACTTC
-,TRBJ2-5,TRBD2,TRBV6-6,CASGSGIGKETQYF,TGTGCCAGCGGGAGCGGGATTGGCAAAGAGACCCAGTACTTC
-,TRBJ1-5,-,TRBV28,CASSFAAGDYSNQPQHF,TGTGCCAGCAGTTTCGCGGCAGGGGACTATAGCAATCAGCCCCAGCATTTT
-,TRBJ1-3,-,TRBV28,CASRNSGVSSGNTIYF,TGTGCCAGCAGGAACTCAGGGGTCTCCTCTGGAAACACCATATATTTT
-,TRBJ2-2,-,TRBV20-1,CSARGGGELFF,TGCAGTGCTAGAGGAGGTGGGGAGCTGTTTTTT
-,TRBJ1-4,TRBD1,TRBV6-5,CASSQGQRNEKLFF,TGTGCCAGCAGCCAGGGACAGCGTAATGAAAAACTGTTTTTT
-,TRBJ1-2,-,TRBV2,CASSLVVAIGYGYTF,TGTGCCAGCTCCCTCGTAGTAGCTATCGGCTATGGCTACACCTTC
-,TRBJ1-1,TRBD1,TRBV18,CASSPRTGEGTEAFF,TGTGCCAGCTCACCACGGACAGGGGAAGGCACTGAAGCTTTCTTT
-,TRBJ1-1,-,TRBV3-1/TRBV3-2,CASSLTVQEGAFF,TGTGCCAGCAGCCTGACAGTTCAAGAAGGAGCTTTCTTT
-,TRBJ2-2,TRBD2,TRBV27,CASSLSSGSSKNTGELFF,TGTGCCAGCAGTTTAAGCAGCGGGAGTTCGAAAAACACCGGGGAGCTGTTTTTT
-,TRBJ2-1,TRBD1,TRBV19,CASSILSGQGNEQFF,TGTGCCAGTAGTATTCTCTCAGGACAGGGGAATGAGCAGTTCTTC
-,TRBJ2-5,TRBD2,TRBV7-3,CASSPGTSGRTRQETQYF,TGTGCCAGCAGCCCCGGGACTAGCGGGAGGACACGTCAAGAGACCCAGTACTTC
-,TRBJ2-7,TRBD1,TRBV2,CASRDRDRALEQYF,TGTGCCAGCAGGGACCGGGACAGGGCCCTGGAGCAGTACTTC
-,TRBJ2-3,-,TRBV6-2/TRBV6-3,CASSPPLAIGASDTQYF,TGTGCCAGCAGCCCCCCCCTAGCGATTGGGGCATCAGATACGCAGTATTTT
once,TRBJ2-4,-,TRBV7-3,CASSLAGKTKNIQYF,TGTGCCAGCAGCTTGGCCGGGAAAACCAAAAACATTCAGTACTTC
once,TRBJ2-2,-,TRBV19,CASSSPGDTGELFF,TGTGCCAGTAGTAGTCCAGGGGACACCGGGGAGCTGTTTTTT
-,TRBJ1-2,-,TRBV6-6,CASSYFDGGNYGYTF,TGTGCCAGCAGTTACTTTGACGGGGGAAACTATGGCTACACCTTC
-,TRBJ2-1,TRBD2,TRBV12-3/TRBV12-4,CASGREDYNEQFF,TGTGCCAGCGGGCGGGAGGACTACAATGAGCAGTTCTTC
-,TRBJ2-7,TRBD2,TRBV5-4,CASSPKQTSGRLEQYF,TGTGCCAGCAGCCCGAAGCAGACTAGCGGGAGGCTCGAGCAGTACTTC